Sequencing of this T cell receptor (beta chain) was carried out in a study of T cell responses to AZD1222 COVID-19 vaccine. Notes on the study in general: CD4 TCRs covered the whole spike, strongest at regions 160-218 and 743-854. Baseline testing showed seropositivity in only five or six AZD1222 recipients. Repertoires were sampled only after the peak T cell response. Recipients of two AZD1222 doses showed rising Spike-specific TCR breadth and depth.

Profiling relied on immunoSEQ multiplex PCR, and the TCRdb table lists in-frame clones only, not all of them. This sample has around 74,000 clones, with about 91% found just once. Regarding this clone: Its specificity is not known.

The CDR3 length is 13 residues. Germline CDR1 SGHTA, CDR2 FQGTGA. V dropped 5 bases and J dropped 6 bases, with 13 bases sitting between them. The sequence was collected from an adult in good health. The sample was peripheral blood, taken on day 0 of MenACWY control vaccination. This chain uses TRBV7-3 with TRBJ2-5; perhaps TRBD1 as D (5 bases). The CDR3 region has the DNA TGTGCCAGCAGCCAGAGCCAGGGAAAGACCCAGTACTTC. This gives the protein CASSQSQGKTQYF. The full variable domain, its missing parts supplied by reference TRBV7-3 and TRBJ2-5, is GAGVSQTPSNKVTEKGKYVELRCDPISGHTALYWYRQSLGQGPEFLIYFQGTGAADDSGLPNDRFFAVRPEGSVSTLKIQRTERGDSAVYLCASSQSQGKTQYFGPGTRLLVL.